The text below deals with one T cell receptor beta chain. The target antigen is unknown. This specimen comes from a study of T cells in Graves' hyperthyroidism and ophthalmopathy. The source material, RNA transcripts, was used to amplify TCR beta CDR3 regions. The HTBI primer set served for first-round RT-PCR of the TCR CDR3. TCRdb re-analysed the multiplex PCR reads in MiXCR, keeping a single row per CDR3 protein. The sample includes more than 550,000 distinct CDR3 sequences, around 20% of them seen just once. General study points: Blood also held most thyroid clonotypes expanded beyond 0.001. Prediction of ophthalmopathy progression came a median around 6.1 months pre-onset.

The CDR3 contains 13 residues. The germline V gene encodes CDR1 MRHNA and CDR2 SNTAGT. The V end was cut by 10 bases, the J end by 2 bases, with 14 bases between. This chain joins TRBV6-4 and TRBJ1-2; D uncertain. This TCR derives from a woman aged 45 to 65 with Graves' hyperthyroidism that later progressed to Graves' ophthalmopathy. Source material: blood. This CDR3 reads CATIRGKNYGYTF. The CDR3 coding sequence is TGTGCCACCATCCGAGGGAAAAACTATGGCTACACCTTC.